This T cell receptor (beta chain) was identified in a study of T cells in Graves' hyperthyroidism and ophthalmopathy. This clonotype showed up many times. Its antigen is still unknown. Researchers took RNA transcripts and amplified the TCR beta CDR3 regions from them. The HTBI set primed first-round TCR CDR3 RT-PCR. TCRdb used MiXCR to reprocess the multiplex PCR reads, holding one entry per CDR3 protein. The table records around 600,000 distinct CDR3 sequences, over 12% of them present only once. Study-level findings and limits: From stable hyperthyroidism, ophthalmopathy was set apart by a 13 V-J model.

Germline CDR1 and CDR2: MDHEN and SYDVKM. Trimming removed 7 bases at V and 3 bases at J, with 16 bases between. The CDR3 has 15 amino acids. Under 3 months was the duration of disease in ophthalmopathy patients, who also had a Clinical Activity Score of at least 3 and a NOSPECS grade of at least 4. The TCR originated in a woman between 18 and 30 years old with Graves' ophthalmopathy. The genes are TRBV28 and TRBJ2-1; no reliable D call. Sequencing was done on a sample of blood. CDR3 loop: CASTPGTLLYNEQFF. In DNA form, the CDR3 reads TGTGCCAGCACCCCAGGTACCCTCCTCTACAATGAGCAGTTCTTC.